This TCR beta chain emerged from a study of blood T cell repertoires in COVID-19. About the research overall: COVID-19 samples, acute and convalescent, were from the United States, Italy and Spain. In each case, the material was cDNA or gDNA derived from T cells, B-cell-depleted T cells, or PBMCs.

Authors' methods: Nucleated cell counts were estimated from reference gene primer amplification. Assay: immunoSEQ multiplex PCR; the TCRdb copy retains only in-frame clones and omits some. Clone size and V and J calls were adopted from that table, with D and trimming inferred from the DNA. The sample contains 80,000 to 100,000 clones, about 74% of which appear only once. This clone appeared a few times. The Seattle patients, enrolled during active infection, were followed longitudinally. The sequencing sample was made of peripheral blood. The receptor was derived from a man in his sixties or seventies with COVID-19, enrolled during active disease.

CDR3 residues: CASSDGMIAGNYEQYF. The CDR3 region has the DNA TGTGCCAGCAGCGACGGGATGATAGCGGGAAACTACGAGCAGTACTTC. The chain couples TRBV7-2 to TRBJ2-7, with TRBD2 matching over 8 bases. V dropped 5 bases and J dropped 3; count of bases not matched to a gene: 12. This CDR3 is built from 16 residues. Germline V gene data show CDR1 as SGHTA and CDR2 as FQGNSA.